The 27 T cell receptor beta chains below all came from one sample that was sequenced in a study of chemoradiotherapy in HPV16-positive cancers. The protocol was immunoSEQ multiplex PCR, while the TCRdb copy is restricted to in-frame clones and leaves out a portion. Of 20,000 to 30,000 clones in the sample, roughly 95% were seen once. The sample was acquired from a patient who underwent chemoradiotherapy. The origin of the receptors is a human donor with HPV-associated anogenital cancer.

V is TRBV2 and J is TRBJ2-1; TRBD2 matches at 11 bases. CDR1 and CDR2 from the germline V gene are SNHLY and FYNNEI. J was trimmed by 9 bases and V by 5 bases; bases with no gene match: 9. The CDR3 runs 15 residues. The CDR3, as DNA: TGTGCCAGCAGTCCCAAGGGACTAGCGGTCGGTGAGCAGTTCTTC. The encoded protein is CASSPKGLAVGEQFF.

The chain links TRBV11-2 to TRBJ2-7; the match to TRBD2 covers 10 bases. The CDR3 loop spans 15 amino acids. V shed 1 base and J 3 bases; nucleotides not matched to a gene: 3. The germline V gene encodes CDR1 SGHAT and CDR2 FQNNGV. Here the CDR3 reads CASSLGASGSYEQYF. As DNA, the CDR3 is TGTGCCAGCAGCTTAGGGGCTAGCGGGAGCTACGAGCAGTACTTC.

In its sample, this clone was seen once. The chain couples TRBV27 to TRBJ2-7, with D tentatively TRBD1 (6 bases). The CDR3 length is 14 residues. V lost 3 bases to trimming and J lost 2 bases, with 11 bases between them. CDR1 is MNHEY and CDR2 is SMNVEV in the germline V gene (reference sequence). CDR3 sequence: CASSFQGTAYEQYF. In nucleotides, the CDR3 is TGTGCCAGCAGTTTCCAGGGGACGGCCTACGAGCAGTACTTC.

The chain has TRBV9 and TRBJ1-2, with 11 bases fitting TRBD1. Germline assignment: CDR1 SGDLS and CDR2 YYNGEE. CDR3 size: 14 residues. V shed 3 bases and J 4 bases; nucleotides not matched to a gene: 2. The CDR3 spells CASSAGTGGYGYTF. CDR3 bases: TGTGCCAGCAGCGCTGGGACAGGGGGCTATGGCTACACCTTC.

The rearrangement uses TRBV19 and TRBJ1-1; no firm D call. V was cut by 9 bases and J by 4 bases, with 12 bases left in between. Germline lookup yields CDR1 LNHDA and CDR2 SQIVND (reference sequence). This CDR3 contains 12 residues. The CDR3: CASGDLLTEAFF. The CDR3 bases are TGTGCCAGCGGAGACCTCCTCACTGAAGCTTTCTTT.

The J gene is TRBJ1-1, the V gene TRBV2; 8 nucleotides align to TRBD1. V was clipped by 6 bases and J by 5 bases; unmatched bases: 8. The CDR3 totals 14 residues. CDR1 is SNHLY, CDR2 FYNNEI, per germline. CDR3 in amino acids: CASRGDRRGTEAFF. The CDR3, as DNA: TGTGCCAGCAGAGGGGACAGGAGGGGAACTGAAGCTTTCTTT.

This chain uses TRBV5-6 with TRBJ2-7; TRBD2 matches 9 bases. CDR1 and CDR2 from the germline V gene are SGHDT and YYEEEE. This CDR3 contains 16 residues. The junction had 15 bases not matched to a gene; V was cut back by 4 bases and J by 7 bases. CDR3 residues: CASSLTSGSRWVEQYF. In nucleotides, the CDR3 is TGTGCCAGCAGCCTGACTAGCGGCAGTCGGTGGGTGGAGCAGTACTTC.

The chain joins TRBV11-1 to TRBJ2-2, with 11 bases aligning to TRBD1. Germline CDR1 is SGHAT and CDR2 is FQDESV (reference sequence). V lost 6 bases and J lost 3; bases outside the gene matches: 3. CDR3 length: 15 amino acids. CDR3 residues: CASSPGQGDTGELFF. DNA of the CDR3: TGTGCCAGCAGTCCGGGACAGGGGGACACCGGGGAGCTGTTTTTT.

The V gene is TRBV6-5, the J gene TRBJ2-7; TRBD2 aligns across 8 bases. V was clipped by 6 bases and J by 6 bases; unmatched bases: 7. The CDR3 totals 13 residues. Per germline, CDR1 MNHEY and CDR2 SVGAGI. The CDR3 DNA follows: TGTGCCAGCAGGGCTGGACTAGCTGGCGAGCAGTACTTC. It specifies CASRAGLAGEQYF.

This rearrangement joins TRBV5-6 to TRBJ2-7, with D maybe TRBD2 (5 bases). This CDR3 region has 15 residues. Germline loops: CDR1 SGHDT, CDR2 YYEEEE. V gave up 0 bases and J gave up 2 bases, with 12 bases separating them. In DNA, the CDR3 is TGTGCCAGCAGCTTGGGCCGGGGTCCTACCTACGAGCAGTACTTC. This encodes CASSLGRGPTYEQYF.

This rearrangement joins TRBV7-9 to TRBJ1-5; 12 positions agree with TRBD1. In germline, CDR1 is SEHNR, CDR2 FQNEAQ (reference sequence). The CDR3 consists of 17 residues. V dropped 5 bases and J dropped 11; count of bases not matched to a gene: 16. CDR3 sequence (DNA): TGTGCCAGCAGCCGGGCTCTCGGGACAGGGGGCTCAGAGGCCCAGCATTTT. It encodes CASSRALGTGGSEAQHF.

This chain uses TRBV11-1 with TRBJ2-3, with a weak D call TRBD2 (5 bases). The V and J ends lost 0 bases and 3 bases respectively, with 10 bases between them. This CDR3 spans 15 amino acids. Germline assignment: CDR1 SGHAT and CDR2 FQDESV (reference sequence). The CDR3 loop reads CASSLALGGTDTQYF. CDR3 coding DNA: TGTGCCAGCAGCTTAGCGCTTGGCGGGACAGATACGCAGTATTTT.

The chain uses TRBV11-2 and TRBJ2-2, with D perhaps matching TRBD1 (5 bases). Germline V gene lookup returns CDR1 SGHAT and CDR2 FQNNGV. This CDR3 comprises 18 residues. The V and J ends lost 2 bases and 0 bases respectively, with 16 bases between them. CDR3 sequence (DNA): TGTGCCAGCAGCTTAAGGTGGGGCGACAGCCCGAACACCGGGGAGCTGTTTTTT. It is translated as CASSLRWGDSPNTGELFF. Based on the CDR3 plus reference TRBV11-2 and TRBJ2-2, the full variable domain is EAGVAQSPRYKIIEKRQSVAFWCNPISGHATLYWYQQILGQGPKLLIQFQNNGVVDDSQLPKDRFSAERLKGVDSTLKIQPAKLEDSAVYLCASSLRWGDSPNTGELFFGEGSRLTVL.

J is TRBJ2-6 and V is TRBV11-2; unclear D gene. Germline CDR1 reads SGHAT; CDR2 reads FQNNGV. The V and J ends lost 5 bases and 0 bases respectively, with 5 bases between them. This CDR3 contains 14 residues. The CDR3 loop reads CASSAASGANVLTF. The CDR3 bases are TGTGCCAGCAGCGCCGCCTCTGGGGCCAACGTCCTGACTTTC.

The rearrangement links TRBV19 to TRBJ2-4; no definite D call. V was shortened by 3 bases and J by 0 bases, with 9 bases between the two germline ends. CDR1 is LNHDA and CDR2 is SQIVND in the germline V gene (reference sequence). This CDR3 region has 15 residues. CDR3 loop: CASSILSLAKNIQYF. The CDR3 DNA reads TGTGCCAGTAGTATTTTAAGCTTAGCCAAAAACATTCAGTACTTC.

This chain uses TRBV18 with TRBJ1-1; 8 positions agree with TRBD1. This CDR3 region has 13 residues. The V and J ends lost 11 bases and 6 bases, in that order; junction bases with no gene match: 11. CDR1 KGHSH and CDR2 LQKENI come from the germline V gene. CDR3 protein: CAGFQDRGAEAFF. The CDR3 DNA reads as TGTGCCGGATTTCAAGACAGGGGCGCTGAAGCTTTCTTT.

The chain recombines TRBV5-4 with TRBJ2-4, with a weak D call TRBD2 (7 bases). The CDR3 has 19 amino acids. CDR1 and CDR2 (germline): SGHNT, YYREEE (reference sequence). Trimming cost V 4 bases and J 8 bases, with 31 bases left between them. The CDR3 DNA follows: TGTGCCAGCAGCCTCAGGATGGGGGCCGGACAGCTAGGGAGGGACATTCAGTACTTC. Amino acids: CASSLRMGAGQLGRDIQYF.

The rearrangement joins TRBV28 to TRBJ1-6; 9 bases agree with TRBD1. With 7 bases clipped from V and 4 bases from J, the junction kept 5 bases outside the gene matches. This CDR3 region has 15 residues. Germline loops: CDR1 MDHEN, CDR2 SYDVKM. This CDR3 reads CASISTGGYNSPLHF. The CDR3 DNA reads TGTGCCAGCATCTCGACAGGGGGTTATAATTCACCCCTCCACTTT.

This sequence joins TRBV28 and TRBJ2-7; 9 nucleotides line up with TRBD2. V lost 6 bases to trimming and J lost 2 bases; unmatched junction nucleotides: 8. Looked up from germline, CDR1 is MDHEN and CDR2 is SYDVKM. There are 15 residues in the CDR3. CDR3 nucleotide sequence: TGTGCCAGCAGCCCCCCAGCGGGGGGTACCTACGAGCAGTACTTC. It translates to CASSPPAGGTYEQYF.

DNA of the CDR3: TGTGCCAGCAGCTTATCGGGGCTTTCGAACACTGAAGCTTTCTTT. Translating it yields CASSLSGLSNTEAFF. The rearrangement joins TRBV7-2 to TRBJ1-1, with D perhaps TRBD1 (5 bases). The CDR3 is 15 residues long. V lost 2 bases and J lost 1, with 11 bases in between. Germline CDR1 is SGHTA and CDR2 is FQGNSA.

By share, this clone counts as medium-sized. V gene TRBV5-1 combines with J gene TRBJ1-5; 8 bases line up with TRBD1. Germline V gives CDR1 SGHRS, CDR2 YFSETQ. The V and J ends lost 5 bases and 5 bases, in that order; junction bases with no gene match: 6. The length of the CDR3 is 14 residues. The CDR3 loop is CASRPTGVDQPQHF. For the CDR3, the DNA is TGCGCCAGCAGGCCGACAGGGGTTGATCAGCCCCAGCATTTT. Using reference TRBV5-1 and TRBJ1-5 for the parts outside the CDR3, the full variable domain is KAGVTQTPRYLIKTRGQQVTLSCSPISGHRSVSWYQQTPGQGLQFLFEYFSETQRNKGNFPGRFSGRQFSNSRSEMNVSTLELGDSALYLCASRPTGVDQPQHFGDGTRLSIL.

The rearrangement links TRBV11-1 to TRBJ2-4; D uncertain. The CDR3 totals 13 residues. Germline V gene sequence: CDR1 SGHAT, CDR2 FQDESV (reference sequence). The V end lost 0 bases, the J end lost 11 bases, and 11 bases lay between the germline ends. The CDR3 sequence: CASSLASRGVQYF. The CDR3 DNA sequence: TGTGCCAGCAGCTTAGCGTCCCGTGGCGTTCAGTACTTC.

The sample holds one count of this clone. The gene calls are TRBV7-6 and TRBJ1-1, with D possibly TRBD1 on 5 matching bases. V was shortened by 5 bases and J by 8 bases, with 15 bases between the two germline ends. The CDR3 loop spans 13 amino acids. The germline gives CDR1 SGHVS, CDR2 FNYEAQ. The CDR3 DNA sequence: TGTGCCAGCAGCACTCGACCGGGACTCGAAGCTTTCTTT. This sequence encodes CASSTRPGLEAFF.

This clone was detected only once. The chain recombines TRBV28 with TRBJ1-5, with a weak D call TRBD1 (6 bases). The CDR3 extends over 19 amino acids. Per germline, CDR1 MDHEN and CDR2 SYDVKM. V gave up 3 bases and J gave up 3 bases, with 24 bases separating them. In nucleotides, the CDR3 is TGTGCCAGCAGTTTGCGCGGACAGTCCCGATACCATGACAATCAGCCCCAGCATTTT. Residues: CASSLRGQSRYHDNQPQHF.

This clone was recorded only once. The chain is built from TRBV11-2 and TRBJ1-2; 8 bases fit TRBD1. The J segment lost 4 bases and the V segment lost 0 bases, leaving 7 bases of the junction unmatched. In germline, CDR1 is SGHAT, CDR2 FQNNGV. This CDR3 is 16 amino acids long. The CDR3, as DNA: TGTGCCAGCAGCTTAGATGCCGGGACAGGACCCTATGGCTACACCTTC. Its translation is CASSLDAGTGPYGYTF. Variable domain in full (rest from reference TRBV11-2 and TRBJ1-2): EAGVAQSPRYKIIEKRQSVAFWCNPISGHATLYWYQQILGQGPKLLIQFQNNGVVDDSQLPKDRFSAERLKGVDSTLKIQPAKLEDSAVYLCASSLDAGTGPYGYTFGSGTRLTVV.

Only one count was recorded for this clone. J is TRBJ2-3 and V is TRBV13; TRBD2 matches 11 bases. This CDR3 region has 16 residues. The ends lost 0 bases at V and 6 bases at J; junction bases unmatched: 5. Germline V gives CDR1 PRHDT, CDR2 FYEKMQ (reference sequence). The CDR3 sequence: CASSLGLAGGWDTQYF. The CDR3 nucleotides are TGTGCCAGCAGCTTAGGCCTAGCGGGGGGATGGGATACGCAGTATTTT.

The J gene is TRBJ1-4, the V gene TRBV5-6, with TRBD1 as a possible D gene (5 bases). The CDR3 sequence is 15 residues long. Trimming shortened V by 5 bases and J by 10 bases, and 21 bases separated the two germline ends. Germline values: CDR1 SGHDT, CDR2 YYEEEE. The chain's CDR3 is CASSLFGDPRGKLFF. CDR3 nucleotides: TGTGCCAGCAGTTTATTCGGTGACCCTAGGGGAAAACTGTTTTTT.